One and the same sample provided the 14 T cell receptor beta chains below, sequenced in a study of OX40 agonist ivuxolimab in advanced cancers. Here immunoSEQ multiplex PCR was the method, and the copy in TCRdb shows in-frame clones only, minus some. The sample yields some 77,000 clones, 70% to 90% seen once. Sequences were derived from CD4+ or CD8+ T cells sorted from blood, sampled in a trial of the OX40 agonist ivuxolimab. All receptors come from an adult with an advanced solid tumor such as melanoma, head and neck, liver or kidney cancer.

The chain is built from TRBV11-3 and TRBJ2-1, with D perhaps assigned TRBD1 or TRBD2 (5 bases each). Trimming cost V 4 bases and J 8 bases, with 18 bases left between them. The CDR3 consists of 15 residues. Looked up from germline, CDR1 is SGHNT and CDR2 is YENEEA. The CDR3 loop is CASSSWDLQVDEQFF. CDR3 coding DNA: TGTGCCAGCAGCTCCTGGGACCTTCAGGTCGATGAGCAGTTCTTC.

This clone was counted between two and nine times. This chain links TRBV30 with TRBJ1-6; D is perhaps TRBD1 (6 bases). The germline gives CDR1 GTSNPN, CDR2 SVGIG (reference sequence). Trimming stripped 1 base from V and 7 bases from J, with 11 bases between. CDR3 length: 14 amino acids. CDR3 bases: TGTGCCTGGAGTGAGGGGGACGGCAATTCACCCCTCCACTTT. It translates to CAWSEGDGNSPLHF. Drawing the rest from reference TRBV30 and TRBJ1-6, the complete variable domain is SQTIHQWPATLVQPVGSPLSLECTVEGTSNPNLYWYRQAAGRGLQLLFYSVGIGQISSEVPQNLSASRPQDRQFILSSKKLLLSDSGFYLCAWSEGDGNSPLHFGNGTRLTVT.

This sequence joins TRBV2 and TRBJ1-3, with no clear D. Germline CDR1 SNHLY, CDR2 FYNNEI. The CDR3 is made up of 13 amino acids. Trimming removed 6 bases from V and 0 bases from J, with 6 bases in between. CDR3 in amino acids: CASRDRSGNTIYF. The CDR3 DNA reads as TGTGCCAGCAGGGACCGCTCTGGAAACACCATATATTTT.

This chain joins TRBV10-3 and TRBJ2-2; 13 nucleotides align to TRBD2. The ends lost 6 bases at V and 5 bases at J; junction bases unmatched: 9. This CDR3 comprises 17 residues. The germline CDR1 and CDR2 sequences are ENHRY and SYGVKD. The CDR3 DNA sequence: TGTGCCATCAGCCAAGGACTAGCGGGAGAACGAACCGGGGAGCTGTTTTTT. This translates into CAISQGLAGERTGELFF.

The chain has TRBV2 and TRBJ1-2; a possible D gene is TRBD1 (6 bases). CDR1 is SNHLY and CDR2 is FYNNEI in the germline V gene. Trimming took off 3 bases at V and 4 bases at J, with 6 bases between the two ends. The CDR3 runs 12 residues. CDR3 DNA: TGTGCCAGCAGTGAGGACAGCTATGGCTACACCTTC. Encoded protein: CASSEDSYGYTF.

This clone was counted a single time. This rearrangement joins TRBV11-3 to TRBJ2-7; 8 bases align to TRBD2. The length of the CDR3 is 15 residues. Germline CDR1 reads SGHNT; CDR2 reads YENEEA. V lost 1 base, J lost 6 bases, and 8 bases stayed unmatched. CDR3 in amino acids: CASSLAPGLEAEQYF. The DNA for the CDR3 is TGTGCCAGCAGCTTAGCTCCGGGACTAGAGGCCGAGCAGTACTTC.

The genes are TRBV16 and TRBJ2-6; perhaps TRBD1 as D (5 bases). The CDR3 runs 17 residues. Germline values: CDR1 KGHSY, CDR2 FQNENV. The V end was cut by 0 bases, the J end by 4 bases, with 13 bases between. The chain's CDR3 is CASSQSVPGSGANVLTF. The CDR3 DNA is TGTGCCAGCAGCCAATCCGTCCCAGGGTCAGGGGCCAACGTCCTGACTTTC.

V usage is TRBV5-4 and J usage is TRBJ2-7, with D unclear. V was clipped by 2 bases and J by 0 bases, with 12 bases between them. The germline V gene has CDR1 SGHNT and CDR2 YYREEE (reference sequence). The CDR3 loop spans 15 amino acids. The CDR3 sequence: CASSFQVSSSYEQYF. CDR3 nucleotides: TGTGCCAGCAGCTTCCAGGTTTCCAGCTCCTACGAGCAGTACTTC.

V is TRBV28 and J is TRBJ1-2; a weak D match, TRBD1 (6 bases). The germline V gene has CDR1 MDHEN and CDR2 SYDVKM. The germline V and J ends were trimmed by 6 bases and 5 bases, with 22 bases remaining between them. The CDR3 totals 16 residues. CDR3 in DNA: TGTGCCAGCAGCCGAGGAGGGGGAGCGGTTCGATATGGCTACACCTTC. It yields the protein CASSRGGGAVRYGYTF.

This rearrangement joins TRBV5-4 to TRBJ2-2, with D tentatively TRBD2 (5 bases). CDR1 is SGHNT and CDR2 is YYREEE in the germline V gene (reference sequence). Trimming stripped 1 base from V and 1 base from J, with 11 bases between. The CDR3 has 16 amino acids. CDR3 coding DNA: TGTGCCAGCAGCTTGCCAACTAGTTTGAACACCGGGGAGCTGTTTTTT. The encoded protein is CASSLPTSLNTGELFF.

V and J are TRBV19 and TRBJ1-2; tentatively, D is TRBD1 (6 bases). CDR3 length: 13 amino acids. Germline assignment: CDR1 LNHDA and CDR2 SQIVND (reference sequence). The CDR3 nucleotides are TGTGCTTGCCGACAGGAAACTAACTATGGCTACACCTTC. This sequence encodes CACRQETNYGYTF.

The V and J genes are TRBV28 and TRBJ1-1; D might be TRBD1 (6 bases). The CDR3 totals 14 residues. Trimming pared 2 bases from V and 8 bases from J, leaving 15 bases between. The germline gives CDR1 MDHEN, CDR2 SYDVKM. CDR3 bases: TGTGCCAGCAGTTTACCGCCGGGACAAGGAGAAGCTTTCTTT. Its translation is CASSLPPGQGEAFF.

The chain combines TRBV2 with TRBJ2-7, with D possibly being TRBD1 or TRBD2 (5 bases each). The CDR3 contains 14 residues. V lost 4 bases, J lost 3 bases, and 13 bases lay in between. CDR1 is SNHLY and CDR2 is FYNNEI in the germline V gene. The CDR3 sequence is CASSVEDIFYEQYF. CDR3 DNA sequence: TGTGCCAGCAGTGTGGAGGACATTTTCTACGAGCAGTACTTC.

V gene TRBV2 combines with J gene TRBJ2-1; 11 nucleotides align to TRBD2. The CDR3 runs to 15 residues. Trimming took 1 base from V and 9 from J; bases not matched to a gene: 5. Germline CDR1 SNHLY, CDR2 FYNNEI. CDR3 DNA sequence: TGTGCCAGCAGTGAAGGTCTAGCGGGGGGCGGTGAGCAGTTCTTC. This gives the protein CASSEGLAGGGEQFF.